Below are 26 T cell receptor beta chains sequenced from a single sample in a study of T cells in Graves' hyperthyroidism and ophthalmopathy. RNA transcripts gave rise to amplified TCR beta CDR3 regions. A set of HTBI primers served as the primers for a first-round RT-PCR of the TCR CDR3. MiXCR, run by TCRdb on the multiplex PCR reads, gives a single entry per CDR3 protein. The sample includes about 760,000 distinct CDR3 sequences, 30% to 40% of them seen just once. Sample: blood. The receptors derive from a woman aged 35 to 49 with Graves' hyperthyroidism.

This clonotype was observed a handful of times. A junction end diverges from the germline sequence, so it may reflect a read error. As DNA, the CDR3 is TGTGCCAGCAGTTACCCGACGACAGATTCGCCGCGACTTACGTTT. Translated: CASSYPTTDSPRLTF. The rearrangement uses TRBV10-3 and TRBJ1-1, with D possibly TRBD1 on 5 matching bases. The CDR3 totals 15 residues. Germline CDR1 is ENHRY and CDR2 is SYGVKD.

This clonotype has only a few counts. This chain connects TRBV7-2 to TRBJ1-2, with D possibly TRBD1 on 6 matching bases. The CDR3 contains 13 residues. V lost 2 bases to trimming and J lost 8 bases, with 12 bases between them. In germline, CDR1 is SGHTA, CDR2 FQGNSA. DNA for the CDR3: TGTGCCAGCAGCTTATCACAGGGACTGGGCTACACCTTC. It specifies CASSLSQGLGYTF.

The chain links TRBV9 to TRBJ2-2, with D unclear. Germline V gene data show CDR1 as SGDLS and CDR2 as YYNGEE. The CDR3 runs 14 residues. The germline V and J ends were trimmed by 4 bases and 4 bases, with 11 bases remaining between them. DNA for the CDR3: TGTGCCAGCAGCCAAGAAGGACCCACCGGGGAGCTGTTTTTT. It is translated as CASSQEGPTGELFF.

The V gene is TRBV25-1, the J gene TRBJ1-5; weak D call: TRBD1 (6 bases). Germline loops: CDR1 MGHDK, CDR2 SYGVNS. The CDR3 extends over 15 amino acids. V dropped 4 bases and J dropped 7 bases, with 17 bases sitting between them. CDR3 sequence reads: CASSARRQVGQPQHF. In DNA form, the CDR3 reads TGTGCCAGCAGTGCTAGACGACAGGTGGGACAGCCCCAGCATTTT.

The chain has TRBV7-9 and TRBJ1-1, with a possible D match to TRBD1 (6 bases). V lost 2 bases and J 3 bases, leaving 10 bases between the germline ends. The CDR3 sequence is 14 residues long. Germline assignment: CDR1 SEHNR and CDR2 FQNEAQ (reference sequence). The CDR3 here is CASSLTAGDTEAFF. CDR3 nucleotides: TGTGCCAGCAGCTTAACGGCAGGGGACACTGAAGCTTTCTTT.

The chain has TRBV6-1 and TRBJ1-4; D is undetermined. V was trimmed by 8 bases and J by 8 bases, leaving 21 bases between them. Germline-derived CDR1 and CDR2 are MNHNS and SASEGT. CDR3 length: 15 residues. The CDR3 sequence: CASSPRRAELEKLFF. For the CDR3, the DNA is TGTGCCAGCTCACCGCGACGGGCTGAGCTAGAAAAACTGTTTTTT.

The rearrangement uses TRBV5-5 and TRBJ1-5; D not certain. This CDR3 region has 15 residues. The ends were cut back, 1 base at V and 7 bases at J, with 15 bases in the middle. Germline V lookup: CDR1 SGHKS, CDR2 YYEKEE (reference sequence). The CDR3 sequence: CASSLIRGSYQPQHF. DNA for the CDR3: TGTGCCAGCAGCTTGATCCGAGGGTCGTACCAGCCCCAGCATTTT.

This clonotype has only a few counts. The J gene is TRBJ1-6, the V gene TRBV20-1; the D gene is possibly TRBD1 (5 bases). The CDR3 sequence is 15 residues long. Germline loops: CDR1 DFQATT, CDR2 SNEGSKA (reference sequence). Trimming removed 4 bases from V and 9 bases from J, with 19 bases in between. The CDR3 nucleotides read TGCAGTGCTAAAGGGTCAGGGACGGTGGTTTCACCCCTCCACTTT. It encodes CSAKGSGTVVSPLHF.

The rearrangement links TRBV7-3 to TRBJ1-1; maybe TRBD1 (6 bases). Germline values: CDR1 SGHTA, CDR2 FQGTGA. Deletions cut 2 bases from V and 2 bases from J, with 15 bases between. This CDR3 is built from 16 residues. The CDR3 is CASSLLGTHLNTEAFF. The CDR3 DNA sequence: TGTGCCAGCAGCTTATTGGGGACACACCTAAACACTGAAGCTTTCTTT.

This clonotype came up many times. The chain recombines TRBV15 with TRBJ2-7; 9 nucleotides align to TRBD1. Per the germline V gene, CDR1 is LNHNV and CDR2 is YYDKDF (reference sequence). The CDR3 length is 14 residues. Losses at the gene ends were 5 bases for V and 5 bases for J; bases not matched to a gene: 7. CDR3 sequence: CATSPGQGSHEQYF. The CDR3 bases are TGTGCCACCAGCCCTGGACAGGGGTCTCACGAGCAGTACTTC.

V gene TRBV9 combines with J gene TRBJ2-2, with D maybe TRBD1 (6 bases). The length of the CDR3 is 15 residues. Germline V gives CDR1 SGDLS, CDR2 YYNGEE. The V end lost 4 bases, the J end lost 5 bases, and 15 bases lay between the germline ends. CDR3 nucleotides: TGTGCCAGCAGCCCGAGCCACACAGGGACCGGGGAGCTGTTTTTT. Translated: CASSPSHTGTGELFF.

A note on this clonotype: Its ends do not fully match the called genes, so a read error is possible. The J gene is TRBJ2-7, the V gene TRBV7-2, with TRBD2 matching over 10 bases. CDR1 and CDR2 from the germline V gene are SGHTA and FQGNSA. This CDR3 region has 15 residues. Here the CDR3 DNA reads TGTGTCAGCAGCTTAGGAGGGCTAGCGGGAGTCGAGCAGTACTTC. Translating gives CVSSLGGLAGVEQYF.

The chain recombines TRBV15 with TRBJ2-5, with 7 bases that match TRBD1. The CDR3 is 16 amino acids. Germline CDR1 and CDR2: LNHNV and YYDKDF (reference sequence). V gave up 7 bases and J gave up 2 bases; unmatched junction bases: 13. CDR3 protein: CATKRDSRGYQETQYF. The CDR3 nucleotides are TGTGCCACCAAACGGGACAGCAGGGGCTATCAAGAGACCCAGTACTTC.

This clonotype has more than one count but fewer than ten. This rearrangement joins TRBV28 to TRBJ2-5; tentatively, D is TRBD2 (6 bases). CDR3 length equals 16 residues. Trimming removed 4 bases from V and 4 bases from J, with 19 bases in between. Germline V CDR1 and CDR2: MDHEN, SYDVKM. The CDR3 DNA follows: TGTGCCAGCAGTTCACGAGGACGGGAGAGGAGAGAGACCCAGTACTTC. This translates into CASSSRGRERRETQYF.

This clonotype was detected only a few times. The chain is built from TRBV29-1 and TRBJ2-3; no clear D gene. The CDR3 is made up of 14 amino acids. Germline V gives CDR1 SQVTM, CDR2 ANQGSEA. V was pared by 4 bases and J by 3 bases, with 14 bases between. The DNA of the CDR3 is TGCAGCGTTGCATCCGGGTTGGGAACAGATACGCAGTATTTT. Translation: CSVASGLGTDTQYF.

This clonotype was counted ten times or more. The chain has TRBV29-1 and TRBJ2-2, with 12 bases identical to TRBD2. V was clipped by 7 bases and J by 4 bases; unmatched bases: 4. Germline CDR1 SQVTM, CDR2 ANQGSEA. CDR3 length: 14 residues. CDR3 loop: CSATGLAGTGELFF. CDR3 nucleotide sequence: TGCAGCGCTACGGGACTAGCGGGCACCGGGGAGCTGTTTTTT.

This clonotype was counted at least ten times. The chain couples TRBV24-1 to TRBJ2-1; 7 nucleotides agree with TRBD2. The J segment lost 13 bases and the V segment lost 3 bases, leaving 2 bases of the junction unmatched. Germline V gives CDR1 KGHDR, CDR2 SFDVKD. The CDR3 consists of 11 residues. The CDR3 DNA reads as TGTGCCACCAGTGATGGGAGGGGTCAGTTCTTC. This gives the protein CATSDGRGQFF.

V gene TRBV3-1 combines with J gene TRBJ1-6; maybe TRBD1 (5 bases). Germline CDR1 and CDR2: LGHDT and YNNKEL (reference sequence). Trimming took off 0 bases at V and 10 bases at J, with 7 bases between the two ends. The CDR3 covers 13 residues. The CDR3 sequence: CASSQDGGSPLHF. The CDR3 coding sequence is TGTGCCAGCAGCCAAGACGGGGGATCACCCCTCCACTTT.

This clonotype came up a few times. The chain joins TRBV24-1 to TRBJ2-7; D is unresolved. The CDR3 totals 13 residues. Germline CDR1 reads KGHDR; CDR2 reads SFDVKD. Trimming left V 4 bases short and J 3 bases short, with 9 bases between. The CDR3 sequence is CATSEGHGYEQYF. For the CDR3, the DNA is TGTGCCACCAGTGAAGGGCACGGCTACGAGCAGTACTTC.

The rearrangement joins TRBV5-1 to TRBJ1-5, with D perhaps matching TRBD1 (6 bases). CDR3 length equals 16 residues. V lost 4 bases and J 5 bases, leaving 19 bases between the germline ends. CDR1 is SGHRS, CDR2 YFSETQ, per germline. CDR3 amino acids: CASSQDFGQGHQPQHF. The CDR3 DNA is TGCGCCAGCAGCCAAGATTTCGGGCAGGGGCATCAGCCCCAGCATTTT.

The V and J genes are TRBV7-9 and TRBJ2-3; TRBD2 matches 8 bases. J gave up 2 bases and V 5 bases, and 3 bases lay outside the gene matches. This CDR3 region has 14 residues. The germline V gene encodes CDR1 SEHNR and CDR2 FQNEAQ (reference sequence). DNA for the CDR3: TGTGCCAGCAGCCAACTAGCGGACACAGATACGCAGTATTTT. It codes for CASSQLADTDTQYF.

In regard to this clonotype: A single base separates this from a much larger clone, so it may be a read error. The chain couples TRBV29-1 to TRBJ1-1, with D unclear. CDR3 length: 12 residues. CDR1 and CDR2 from the germline V gene are SQVTM and ANQGSEA. The CDR3 nucleotides are TGCAGCGTCTGGACGGGGAACACTGAAGCTCTCTTT. It specifies CSVWTGNTEALF. Complete variable domain (other parts from reference TRBV29-1 and TRBJ1-1): SAVISQKPSRDICQRGTSLTIQCQVDSQVTMMFWYRQQPGQSLTLIATANQGSEATYESGFVIDKFPISRPNLTFSTLTVSNMSPEDSSIYLCSVWTGNTEALFGQGTRLTVV.

This clonotype was counted at least ten times. This chain links TRBV13 with TRBJ1-2; no reliable D call. V lost 5 bases, J lost 7 bases, and 14 bases lay in between. The CDR3 sequence is 13 residues long. Germline CDR1 reads PRHDT; CDR2 reads FYEKMQ (reference sequence). CDR3 DNA sequence: TGTGCCAGCAGCGCCGGGGAGGCTGGTGGCTACACCTTC. Residues: CASSAGEAGGYTF.

The J gene is TRBJ1-3, the V gene TRBV9; TRBD1 might be the D (5 bases). The germline V and J ends were trimmed by 4 bases and 8 bases, with 31 bases remaining between them. Germline V gene data show CDR1 as SGDLS and CDR2 as YYNGEE. CDR3 length: 19 residues. The CDR3: CASSPTPVGVRLEGYTIYF. CDR3 nucleotides: TGTGCCAGCAGCCCGACCCCCGTAGGGGTGCGTTTGGAGGGATACACCATATATTTT.

The gene calls are TRBV19 and TRBJ2-5, with D possibly being TRBD1 (6 bases). CDR1 LNHDA and CDR2 SQIVND come from the germline V gene (reference sequence). Trimming pared 9 bases from V and 2 bases from J, leaving 19 bases between. The CDR3 consists of 15 residues. CDR3 in DNA: TGTGCCAGCCAGAAGTCCCGGGACAAGCAAGAGACCCAGTACTTC. As protein: CASQKSRDKQETQYF. Based on the CDR3 plus reference TRBV19 and TRBJ2-5, the full variable domain is DGGITQSPKYLFRKEGQNVTLSCEQNLNHDAMYWYRQDPGQGLRLIYYSQIVNDFQKGDIAEGYSVSREKKESFPLTVTSAQKNPTAFYLCASQKSRDKQETQYFGPGTRLLVL.

The V call is TRBV7-2, the J call TRBJ2-7; D gene ambiguous. This CDR3 has 13 amino acids. V dropped 0 bases and J dropped 7 bases, with 10 bases sitting between them. The germline V gene encodes CDR1 SGHTA and CDR2 FQGNSA. As DNA, the CDR3 is TGTGCCAGCAGCTTAGCCGTATACAATGAGCAGTACTTC. This sequence encodes CASSLAVYNEQYF.